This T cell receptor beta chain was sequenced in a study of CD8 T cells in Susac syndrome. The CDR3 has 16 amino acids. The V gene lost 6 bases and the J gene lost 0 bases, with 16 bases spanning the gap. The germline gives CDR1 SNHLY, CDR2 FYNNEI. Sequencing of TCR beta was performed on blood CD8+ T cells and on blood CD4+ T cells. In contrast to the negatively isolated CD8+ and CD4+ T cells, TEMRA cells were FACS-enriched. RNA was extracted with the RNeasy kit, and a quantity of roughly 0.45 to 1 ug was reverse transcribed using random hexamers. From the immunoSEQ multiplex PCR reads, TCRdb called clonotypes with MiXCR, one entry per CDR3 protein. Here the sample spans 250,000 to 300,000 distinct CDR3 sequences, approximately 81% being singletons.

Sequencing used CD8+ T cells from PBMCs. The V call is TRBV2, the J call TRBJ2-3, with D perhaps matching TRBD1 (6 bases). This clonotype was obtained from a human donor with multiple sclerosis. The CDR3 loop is CASSGEFTGSTDTQYF. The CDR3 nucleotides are TGTGCCAGCAGCGGGGAGTTTACAGGGAGCACAGATACGCAGTATTTT. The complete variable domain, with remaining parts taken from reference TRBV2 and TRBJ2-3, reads EPEVTQTPSHQVTQMGQEVILRCVPISNHLYFYWYRQILGQKVEFLVSFYNNEISEKSEIFDDQFSVERPDGSNFTLKIRSTKLEDSAMYFCASSGEFTGSTDTQYFGPGTRLTVL.